The 14 T cell receptor beta chains below were found in one sample sequenced in a study of blood T cell repertoires in COVID-19. Clones were sequenced by immunoSEQ multiplex PCR, and TCRdb holds only the in-frame ones, with some missing. The sample contains hundreds of thousands of clones, more than 70% of which appear only once. Sequenced input: PBMCs or T cells enriched from blood (not recorded which). The origin of the receptors is a woman aged 60 to 75 in a cohort exposed to, infected with or recovered from COVID-19 (not recorded which).

This chain links TRBV28 with TRBJ2-1, with a weak D call TRBD2 (6 bases). The V and J ends lost 2 bases and 8 bases respectively, with 10 bases between them. Germline loops: CDR1 MDHEN, CDR2 SYDVKM. This CDR3 is 13 amino acids long. The CDR3 DNA reads TGTGCCAGCAGTTTACTGGGAGGTGATGAGCAGTTCTTC. It yields the protein CASSLLGGDEQFF. The entire variable domain, with the rest obtained from reference TRBV28 and TRBJ2-1, is as follows: DVKVTQSSRYLVKRTGEKVFLECVQDMDHENMFWYRQDPGLGLRLIYFSYDVKMKEKGDIPEGYSVSREKKERFSLILESASTNQTSMYLCASSLLGGDEQFFGPGTRLTVL.

This clone was detected a few times. This chain links TRBV7-2 with TRBJ2-2; 10 nucleotides agree with TRBD2. The V gene's germline CDR1 is SGHTA and CDR2 FQGNSA. This CDR3 spans 15 amino acids. V gave up 4 bases and J gave up 1 base; unmatched junction bases: 0. The CDR3 nucleotides read TGTGCCAGCAGCTGGACTAGCGGGAACACCGGGGAGCTGTTTTTT. Protein: CASSWTSGNTGELFF.

The CDR3 sequence is CASSLRGLSPSGANVLTF. CDR3 coding DNA: TGTGCCAGCAGTCTCAGGGGGCTGTCCCCCTCTGGGGCCAACGTCCTGACTTTC. The V gene is TRBV28, the J gene TRBJ2-6; 8 bases are a match to TRBD1. Per germline, CDR1 MDHEN and CDR2 SYDVKM. The CDR3 runs to 18 residues. The junction had 9 bases not matched to a gene; V was cut back by 5 bases and J by 0 bases.

The CDR3 sequence: CASSVLPRNTGELFF. In nucleotides, the CDR3 is TGTGCCAGCAGCGTACTGCCCAGAAACACCGGGGAGCTGTTTTTT. V and J are TRBV9 and TRBJ2-2; D uncertain. The germline gives CDR1 SGDLS, CDR2 YYNGEE. There are 15 residues in the CDR3. V shed 1 base and J shed 2 bases, with 9 bases lying between them. Drawing the rest from reference TRBV9 and TRBJ2-2, the complete variable domain is DSGVTQTPKHLITATGQRVTLRCSPRSGDLSVYWYQQSLDQGLQFLIQYYNGEERAKGNILERFSAQQFPDLHSELNLSSLELGDSALYFCASSVLPRNTGELFFGEGSRLTVL.

The chain links TRBV24-1 to TRBJ2-2; 7 bases map to TRBD2. The CDR3 sequence is 19 residues long. V was clipped by 3 bases and J by 1 base; unmatched bases: 13. Germline values: CDR1 KGHDR, CDR2 SFDVKD. The CDR3 loop is CATSDLRYGGTLNTGELFF. The CDR3 nucleotides are TGTGCCACCAGTGATCTTAGATACGGGGGGACCCTGAACACCGGGGAGCTGTTTTTT.

V and J are TRBV24-1 and TRBJ2-1; D is perhaps TRBD2 (5 bases). V lost 5 bases to trimming and J lost 13 bases, with 17 bases between them. Germline V gives CDR1 KGHDR, CDR2 SFDVKD. The CDR3 extends over 13 amino acids. The CDR3 DNA sequence: TGTGCCACCAGTGTCATCCCCGGAGGTGCACAGTTCTTC. Translated, it gives CATSVIPGGAQFF.

The chain is built from TRBV7-2 and TRBJ2-7; TRBD2 matches at 7 bases. From germline, CDR1 is SGHTA and CDR2 FQGNSA. The V segment lost 5 bases and the J segment 4 bases; nucleotides outside the gene matches: 11. CDR3 size: 15 residues. CDR3 sequence reads: CASSPTGGGSYEQYF. Written as DNA, the CDR3 is TGTGCCAGCAGCCCCACGGGGGGAGGGTCTTACGAGCAGTACTTC.

This rearrangement joins TRBV5-1 to TRBJ1-1; the match to TRBD1 covers 10 bases. Trimming removed 4 bases from V and 1 base from J; junction bases left unmatched: 10. The CDR3 runs 17 residues. Germline CDR1 is SGHRS and CDR2 is YFSETQ. The CDR3 sequence is CASSIGQGVSANTEAFF. The CDR3 nucleotides read TGCGCCAGCAGCATAGGACAGGGGGTCTCGGCGAACACTGAAGCTTTCTTT.

The chain has TRBV6-6 and TRBJ2-7; 12 bases map to TRBD1. Germline CDR1 reads MNHNY; CDR2 reads SVGAGI (reference sequence). The trim removed 4 bases at V and 7 bases at J, leaving 8 bases unmatched. This CDR3 comprises 15 residues. The CDR3 is CASSSPGQGAREQYF. The CDR3, as DNA: TGTGCCAGCAGTTCCCCGGGACAGGGGGCTCGAGAGCAGTACTTC.

This chain uses TRBV24-1 with TRBJ1-3; D is unresolved. Germline V CDR1 and CDR2: KGHDR, SFDVKD. The CDR3 is made up of 14 amino acids. V was cut by 4 bases and J by 1 base, with 7 bases left in between. CDR3 sequence: CATSDPGSGNTIYF. CDR3 bases: TGTGCCACCAGTGACCCGGGGTCTGGAAACACCATATATTTT.

The chain has TRBV28 and TRBJ2-7; TRBD2 might be the D (5 bases). Germline CDR1 reads MDHEN; CDR2 reads SYDVKM. Trimming stripped 8 bases from V and 0 bases from J, with 17 bases between. The CDR3 extends over 15 amino acids. The CDR3 DNA is TGTGCCAGCCGGCTTCGACGGGGTGGCTCCTACGAGCAGTACTTC. Protein product: CASRLRRGGSYEQYF. The full variable domain, rest sourced from reference TRBV28 and TRBJ2-7, is DVKVTQSSRYLVKRTGEKVFLECVQDMDHENMFWYRQDPGLGLRLIYFSYDVKMKEKGDIPEGYSVSREKKERFSLILESASTNQTSMYLCASRLRRGGSYEQYFGPGTRLTVT.

The genes are TRBV7-6 and TRBJ2-1; possibly TRBD2 for D (6 bases). V dropped 1 base and J dropped 3 bases, with 10 bases sitting between them. CDR1 SGHVS and CDR2 FNYEAQ come from the germline V gene. CDR3 length: 15 amino acids. DNA of the CDR3: TGTGCCAGCAGCTTAGGGAGCGGGTTCTACAATGAGCAGTTCTTC. It is translated as CASSLGSGFYNEQFF.

The rearrangement uses TRBV2 and TRBJ2-7, with 9 bases aligning to TRBD2. Per germline, CDR1 SNHLY and CDR2 FYNNEI. The CDR3 loop spans 14 amino acids. The junction had 7 bases not matched to a gene; V was cut back by 6 bases and J by 4 bases. DNA of the CDR3: TGTGCCAGCAGCGCCGGGACTAGCAGGTACGAGCAGTACTTC. Encoded protein: CASSAGTSRYEQYF.

V usage is TRBV18 and J usage is TRBJ2-7, with TRBD2 matching over 8 bases. V lost 3 bases to trimming and J lost 6 bases; unmatched junction nucleotides: 10. The CDR3 length is 15 residues. The germline V gene encodes CDR1 KGHSH and CDR2 LQKENI. CDR3 bases: TGTGCCAGCTCACCCCGGGGGGGTAGTATGGGCGAGCAGTACTTC. Its translation is CASSPRGGSMGEQYF. Full variable domain (rest looked up from reference TRBV18 and TRBJ2-7): NAGVMQNPRHLVRRRGQEARLRCSPMKGHSHVYWYRQLPEEGLKFMVYLQKENIIDESGMPKERFSAEFPKEGPSILRIQQVVRGDSAAYFCASSPRGGSMGEQYFGPGTRLTVT.